This entry is about one T cell receptor beta chain. This clonotype was seen more than once but under ten times. This receptor's antigen is unknown. Per-base quality was not reported, and no clone a single base away is much larger than it. Donors were under 40 systemically healthy Caucasian individuals from Russia aged about 6 to 100 years. Each donor gave ten milliliters of peripheral blood, drawn into EDTA-treated Vacutainer tubes. Ficoll-Paque density-gradient centrifugation was used to isolate PBMCs, with at least 7 million obtained per sample. Total RNA, at least 6 micrograms per sample, was extracted from PBMCs with Trizol reagent. For every donor, an aliquot of PBMCs went through flow cytometry to measure the percentages of naive CD45RAhigh/CD27high T cells. The germline V gene encodes CDR1 SGHDN and CDR2 FVKESK. V loses 3 bases at its end and J loses 5 bases; junction bases beyond the gene matches: 9. The CDR3 numbers 16 residues from cysteine through phenylalanine. The read is trimmed to its CDR3 DNA, 48 bases read in frame from base 1.

Library preparation employed 5' RACE. Instrument on record: Illumina HiSeq 2500. A second roughly 6 to 12 cycle PCR used a sample-barcoded 5' primer and a J-beta primer mix. A unique molecular identifier was introduced onto each TCR beta cDNA molecule by a template-switch 5' adaptor carrying 12 random nucleotides. Each sample yielded at least 3 million CDR3-containing paired-end reads. First-strand cDNA was synthesized from all RNA with the Mint cDNA synthesis kit, primed by a TRBC-specific oligonucleotide. Following uracil-DNA glycosylase treatment, a first 18-cycle PCR with universal primers M1SS and BC2_uni_R was performed on all cDNA. From the authors' description of their analysis: For normalization, 1 million high-quality reads were randomly selected from each sample, with every read carrying a distinct molecular identifier. Reads with shared molecular identifiers were discarded instead of being binned into consensus sequences. MiTCR, run with a Q25 quality threshold and the strictest error-elimination algorithm, handled CDR3 identification, clonotype clustering and error correction. Lower-bound total TCR beta diversity was estimated with a nonparametric unseen species model using Euler transformation. TCRdb ran its own pipeline on the public reads, namely fastp trimming at Q25 and MiXCR clone calling, and kept in-frame beta chains. Duplicate CDR3 protein sequences are folded into a single record with the most common DNA and genes. The V and J calls reflect TCRdb's pipeline rather than the authors' work. The sample table holds around 790,000 distinct CDR3 sequences, of which about 42% were seen once. About a fifth of the sample comes from the top ten.

The data derive from a study of blood T cells in healthy people across ages (dated by TCRdb to between 2015 and 2017). Notes on the research overall: Template switching captured roughly one uniquely barcoded TCR beta cDNA molecule per two T cells in model experiments. The donors were split into four age groups: young (average about 16 years), middle-aged (around 37), aged (62) and long-lived (roughly 80). Two additional independent replicas of 1 million unique cDNA reads from the same blood draw were analyzed for two donors (one aged 18 to 30 and one aged 80 or older). To avoid experimental bias, donors of different ages were spread randomly across the sequencing lanes. Age-related changes in TCR beta repertoire diversity were measured in the study by deep sequencing normalized with unique cDNA molecular identifiers. What the authors observed across the whole study: Estimates of total diversity from one million sequenced T cells were regarded as lower bounds and underestimates. Since profiling was done on bulk unsorted PBMCs, naive and antigen-experienced compartments could not be conclusively compared. Observed TCR beta diversity per million T cells fell roughly linearly with age, and a significant reduction was already apparent by age around 40. Because donor CMV infection status was unknown, age-related changes in expanded clonotypes were potentially confounded. Compared with the aged group, more naive CD4+ T cells, fewer expanded clones and increased TCR diversity were shown by the long-lived group, suggesting age selection. The percentage of naive T cells measured by flow cytometry correlated strongly with observed TCR beta diversity.

The rearranged segments are TRBV14 and TRBJ2-2; TRBD1 lines up with 7 middle nucleotides. The sample consisted of blood. This clonotype was sampled from a man aged 60 to 75 in good health. The nucleotide sequence reads as follows: TGTGCCAGCAGCCAGTGGTTGACAGGGAAGACCGGGGAGCTGTTTTTT. Its coded protein is CASSQWLTGKTGELFF.